This T cell receptor beta chain was sequenced during a study of blood T cell repertoires in COVID-19. About the research overall: Whether acute or convalescent, the COVID-19 samples came from the United States, Italy and Spain. Sources were T cells, B-cell-depleted T cells, or PBMCs; the material itself was cDNA or gDNA.

As originally analysed: Estimation of nucleated cell counts relied on the amplification of reference gene primers. Sequencing was performed with immunoSEQ multiplex PCR; in TCRdb, only in-frame clones are kept and a portion is missing. Clone size and the V and J calls come from that table; the DNA yielded D and trimming. The data show over 350,000 clones, 80% to 90% seen once. CDR1 is LNHDA, CDR2 SQIVND, per germline (reference sequence). This CDR3 comprises 15 residues. The J segment lost 4 bases and the V segment lost 7 bases, leaving 11 bases of the junction unmatched. The V call is TRBV19, the J call TRBJ2-3, with 7 bases lining up with TRBD1. Sample: peripheral blood. This receptor was taken from a woman aged 25 to 39 with active or convalescent COVID-19. The CDR3 DNA reads as TGTGCCAGTACGACATCTGGACAGGCTCCAGATACGCAGTATTTT. It is translated as CASTTSGQAPDTQYF.